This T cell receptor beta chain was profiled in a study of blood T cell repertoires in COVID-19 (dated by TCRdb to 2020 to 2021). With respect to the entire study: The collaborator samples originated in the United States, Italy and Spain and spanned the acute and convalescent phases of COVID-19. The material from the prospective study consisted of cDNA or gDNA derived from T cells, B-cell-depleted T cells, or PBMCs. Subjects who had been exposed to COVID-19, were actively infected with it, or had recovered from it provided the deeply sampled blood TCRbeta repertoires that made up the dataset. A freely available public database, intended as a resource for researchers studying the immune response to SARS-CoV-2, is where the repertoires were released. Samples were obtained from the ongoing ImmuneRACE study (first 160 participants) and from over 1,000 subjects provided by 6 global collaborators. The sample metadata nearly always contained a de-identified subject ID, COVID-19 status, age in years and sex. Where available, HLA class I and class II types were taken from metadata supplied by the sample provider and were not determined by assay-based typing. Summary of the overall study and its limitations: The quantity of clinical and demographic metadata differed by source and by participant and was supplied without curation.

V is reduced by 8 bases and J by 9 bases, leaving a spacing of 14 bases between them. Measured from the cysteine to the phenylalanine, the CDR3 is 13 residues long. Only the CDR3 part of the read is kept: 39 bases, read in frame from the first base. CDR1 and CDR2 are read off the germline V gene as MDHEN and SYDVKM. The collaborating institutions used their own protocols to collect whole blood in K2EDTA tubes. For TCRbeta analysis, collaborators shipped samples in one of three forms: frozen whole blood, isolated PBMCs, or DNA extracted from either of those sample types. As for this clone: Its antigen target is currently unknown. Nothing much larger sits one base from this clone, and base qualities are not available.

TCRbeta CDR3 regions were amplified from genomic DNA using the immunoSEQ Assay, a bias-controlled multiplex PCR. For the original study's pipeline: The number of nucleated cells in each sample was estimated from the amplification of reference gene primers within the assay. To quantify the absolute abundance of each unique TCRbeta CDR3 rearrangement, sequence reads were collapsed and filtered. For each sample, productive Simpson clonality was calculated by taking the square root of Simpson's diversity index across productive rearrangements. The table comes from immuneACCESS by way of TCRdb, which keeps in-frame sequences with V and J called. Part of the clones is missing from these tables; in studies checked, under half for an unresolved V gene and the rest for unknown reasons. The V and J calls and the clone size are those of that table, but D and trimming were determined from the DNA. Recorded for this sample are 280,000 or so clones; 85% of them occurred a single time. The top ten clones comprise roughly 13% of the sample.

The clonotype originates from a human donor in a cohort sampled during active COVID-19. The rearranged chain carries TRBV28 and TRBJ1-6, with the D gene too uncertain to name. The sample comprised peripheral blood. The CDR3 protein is CASSFITASPLHF. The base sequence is TGTGCCAGCTCGTTTATTACAGCTTCACCCCTCCACTTT.